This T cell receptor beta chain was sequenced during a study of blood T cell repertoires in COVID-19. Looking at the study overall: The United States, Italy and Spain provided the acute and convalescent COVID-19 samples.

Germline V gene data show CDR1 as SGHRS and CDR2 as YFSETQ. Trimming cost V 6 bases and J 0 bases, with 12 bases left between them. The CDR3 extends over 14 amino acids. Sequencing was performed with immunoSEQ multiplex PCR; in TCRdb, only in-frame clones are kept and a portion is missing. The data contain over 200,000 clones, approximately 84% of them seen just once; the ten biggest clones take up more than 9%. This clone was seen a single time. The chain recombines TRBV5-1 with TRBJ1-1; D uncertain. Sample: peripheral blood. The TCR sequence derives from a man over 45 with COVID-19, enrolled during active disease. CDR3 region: CASTVGQMNTEAFF. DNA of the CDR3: TGCGCCAGCACGGTTGGGCAGATGAACACTGAAGCTTTCTTT.